This T cell receptor (beta chain) was recorded in a study of T cells in Graves' hyperthyroidism and ophthalmopathy. Whole-study findings and limits: Blood held most thyroid clonotypes expanded above 0.001 frequency.

The CDR3 regions of TCR beta were amplified from RNA transcripts. The HTBI primer set drove a first-round RT-PCR of the TCR CDR3. TCRdb re-analysed the multiplex PCR reads in MiXCR, keeping a single row per CDR3 protein. In the table there are some 180,000 distinct CDR3 sequences, over 15% of which are singletons. Per germline, CDR1 LNHDA and CDR2 SQIVND (reference sequence). This CDR3 is built from 14 residues. The V gene lost 7 bases and the J gene lost 2 bases, with 14 bases spanning the gap. About this clonotype: The antigen remains undetermined.

The patients, who ranged from 18 to 65 in age, presented with newly diagnosed hyperthyroidism lasting under 2 months. The source of the PBMCs was more than 9.5 ml of fresh peripheral blood. This receptor was taken from a woman aged 45 to 65 with Graves' hyperthyroidism. What was sequenced was blood. The chain combines TRBV19 with TRBJ1-2, with D uncertain. In nucleotides, the CDR3 is TGTGCCAGTACCGAAAACGGGCTCAACTATGGCTACACCTTC. Its translation is CASTENGLNYGYTF.